This T cell receptor (beta chain) was identified during a study of identifying expanded T cells in peripheral blood. Study-wide results and caveats: Across healthy donors, higher total template counts meant significantly greater approximately two-week count variance.

In the case of this clone: Its antigen is still unknown.

TCRdb's table, derived via immunoSEQ multiplex PCR, lists solely in-frame clones and lacks some. The sample has some 130,000 clones, 65% to 90% seen once. The CDR3 totals 17 residues. After removal of 0 bases from V and 1 base from J, the junction contained 4 bases not matched to a gene. Germline assignment: CDR1 ENHRY and CDR2 SYGVKD. The sequenced material came from blood. The V call is TRBV10-3, the J call TRBJ2-5, with 11 positions matching TRBD1. The sequence was collected from a person aged 18 to 70 in good health. CDR3 sequence: CAISESVGTGGQETQYF. The CDR3 nucleotides read TGTGCCATCAGTGAGTCGGTCGGGACAGGGGGCCAAGAGACCCAGTACTTC.